This record concerns one T cell receptor beta chain sequence. Measured with immunoSEQ multiplex PCR; TCRdb has only the in-frame clones, and not every one. The repertoire holds some 390,000 clones, with 80% to 90% as singletons. The record originates from a study of blood T cell repertoires in COVID-19. V was trimmed by 9 bases and J by 0 bases, leaving 15 bases between them. The CDR3 runs to 15 residues. Germline CDR1 and CDR2: SNHLY and FYNNEI. The sequence was collected from a man aged 30 to 45 who had recovered from COVID-19. This chain connects TRBV2 to TRBJ1-5, with D perhaps TRBD1 (5 bases). Sequencing was performed on PBMCs or T cells enriched from blood (not recorded which). The CDR3 region is CASSSGANSNQPQHF. The CDR3 nucleotides read TGTGCCAGTTCTAGCGGGGCAAATAGCAATCAGCCCCAGCATTTT.